This TCR beta chain comes out of a study of blood T cell repertoires in COVID-19. Across the study: Samples came from the United States, Italy and Spain, spanning acute and convalescent COVID-19. PBMCs, B-cell-depleted T cells, or T cells provided the cDNA or gDNA that made up the material.

The V gene end was trimmed by 4 bases and the J gene end by 4 bases; junction bases not matched to a gene: 9. Germline CDR1 LGHNA, CDR2 YNFKEQ. The CDR3 totals 17 residues. Original processing methods: Reference gene primer amplification in the assay estimated nucleated cell counts. The assay was immunoSEQ multiplex PCR, and TCRdb's table has in-frame clones only and misses some. V and J calls and clone size are those listed in that table; D and trimming were worked out from the DNA. In the table there are about 24,000 clones, around nine tenths of which are singletons. The sample consisted of peripheral blood. The chain carries TRBV4-2 and TRBJ2-3; 12 nucleotides agree with TRBD2. The TCR originated in a woman aged 70 to 79 with active COVID-19. CDR3: CASSLGLAGRLPDTQYF. DNA for the CDR3: TGTGCCAGCAGCCTCGGACTAGCGGGGAGGCTTCCAGATACGCAGTATTTT.